These 2 T cell receptor beta chains share one sample of origin, sequenced in a study of cytomegalovirus exposure and HLA in healthy donors. The PCR used 60 Vbeta and 13 Jbeta primers. Sequenced by immunoSEQ multiplex PCR; TCRdb stores in-frame clones only, minus some. This table holds approximately 150,000 clones, 65% to 80% found once. The sample was PBMCs. The source is a man aged 18 to 35 in good health and CMV-seropositive.

The chain recombines TRBV13 with TRBJ2-7; 13 bases are shared with TRBD2. V shed 4 bases, J shed 5 bases, and the junction held 5 bases outside the gene matches. CDR3 length equals 15 residues. The V gene's germline CDR1 is PRHDT and CDR2 FYEKMQ (reference sequence). The CDR3 DNA reads TGTGCCAGCAGCTCAGGGACTAGCGGGATCCACGAGCAGTACGTC. This translates into CASSSGTSGIHEQYV.

This rearrangement joins TRBV7-9 to TRBJ2-1; TRBD2 matches 9 bases. Trimming removed 5 bases from V and 7 bases from J; junction bases left unmatched: 21. CDR1 and CDR2 (germline): SEHNR, FQNEAQ (reference sequence). CDR3 length equals 19 residues. CDR3 nucleotides: TGTGCCAGCAGCCCTTGGACTGGGACTGGCGGGGGGGCGGGTAATGAGCAGTTCTTC. It codes for CASSPWTGTGGGAGNEQFF.